The 29 T cell receptor beta chains listed next were all sequenced from one sample in a study of CD4 T cells in relation to SARS-CoV-2 and coronaviruses. Their antigens are not known. The unexposed donors gave CD4+ T cells in about 2011-2019, prior to COVID-19. The cells were cultured for under 13 days before CD4+ T cells were isolated. The method was immunoSEQ multiplex PCR; TCRdb's version includes in-frame clones alone and lacks a portion of them. The table has tens of thousands of clones, 70% to 80% seen once; the top ten hold about a sixth. The sequenced sample consisted of CD4+ T cells from PBMCs, cultured in vitro. The origin of the receptors is a human donor in good health.

The rearrangement links TRBV27 to TRBJ2-1; either TRBD1 or TRBD2 may supply D (6 bases each). The CDR3 consists of 13 residues. CDR1 MNHEY and CDR2 SMNVEV come from the germline V gene (reference sequence). Trimming removed 3 bases at V and 8 bases at J, with 11 bases between. The CDR3 reads CASSFGGKDEQFF. The DNA for the CDR3 is TGTGCCAGCAGTTTCGGGGGCAAGGATGAGCAGTTCTTC.

The chain couples TRBV12-3 or TRBV12-4 to TRBJ2-7; D is ambiguous. V lost 6 bases and J 5 bases, leaving 11 bases between the germline ends. The CDR3 has 12 amino acids. The CDR3 sequence is CASSPTGNEQYF. The CDR3 DNA reads as TGTGCCAGCAGCCCAACGGGCAACGAGCAGTACTTC.

This clone has a single count. This chain connects TRBV25-1 to TRBJ2-5; 10 positions match TRBD2. This CDR3 region has 16 residues. CDR1 MGHDK and CDR2 SYGVNS come from the germline V gene. Unmatched junction bases numbered 11, after V lost 5 bases and J lost 5 bases. The CDR3 reads CASSPLLAGVRETQYF. The CDR3 DNA reads TGTGCCAGCAGTCCTCTTCTAGCGGGAGTGCGGGAGACCCAGTACTTC.

This clone was recorded only once. The chain recombines TRBV7-9 with TRBJ1-1; unclear D gene. The CDR3 covers 14 residues. V lost 0 bases to trimming and J lost 1 base, with 6 bases between them. Germline-derived CDR1 and CDR2 are SEHNR and FQNEAQ (reference sequence). The CDR3 DNA is TGTGCCAGCAGCTTAGCGCTTAGGAACACTGAAGCTTTCTTT. Protein: CASSLALRNTEAFF.

J is TRBJ2-1 and V is TRBV11-3; 13 nucleotides line up with TRBD2. In germline, CDR1 is SGHNT, CDR2 YENEEA. The CDR3 contains 19 residues. With 1 base clipped from V and 3 bases from J, the junction kept 9 bases outside the gene matches. CDR3: CASSLGDRTSGGIYNEQFF. The CDR3 DNA is TGTGCCAGCAGCTTAGGAGACAGGACTAGCGGGGGTATCTACAATGAGCAGTTCTTC.

The chain employs TRBV7-9 and TRBJ2-2; D is possibly TRBD1 or TRBD2 (6 bases each). Germline V gene lookup returns CDR1 SEHNR and CDR2 FQNEAQ (reference sequence). CDR3 length: 16 amino acids. V was pared by 5 bases and J by 1 base, with 14 bases between. The DNA for the CDR3 is TGTGCCAGCAGCGGATGGGGGCGGGAGAACACCGGGGAGCTGTTTTTT. Its protein product is CASSGWGRENTGELFF.

The V and J genes are TRBV28 and TRBJ1-1; the D is unclear. Trimming took off 5 bases at V and 0 bases at J, with 10 bases between the two ends. This CDR3 is built from 14 residues. Germline V gene lookup returns CDR1 MDHEN and CDR2 SYDVKM. The CDR3 DNA reads TGTGCCAGCAGTCCCCCTTCCTTGAACACTGAAGCTTTCTTT. Its protein product is CASSPPSLNTEAFF.

The V call is TRBV11-3, the J call TRBJ2-3; 8 bases fit TRBD2. The CDR3 spans 15 residues. V was clipped by 4 bases and J by 4 bases; unmatched bases: 7. Germline V gene data show CDR1 as SGHNT and CDR2 as YENEEA. CDR3 in DNA: TGTGCCAGCAGCTCGGGACTAGGTCTGGCAGATACGCAGTATTTT. This codes for CASSSGLGLADTQYF. Full variable domain (remainder filled in from reference TRBV11-3 and TRBJ2-3): EAGVVQSPRYKIIEKKQPVAFWCNPISGHNTLYWYLQNLGQGPELLIRYENEEAVDDSQLPKDRFSAERLKGVDSTLKIQPAELGDSAVYLCASSSGLGLADTQYFGPGTRLTVL.

The gene calls are TRBV5-1 and TRBJ2-5; 8 bases map to TRBD2. This CDR3 comprises 16 residues. The V segment lost 4 bases and the J segment 5 bases; nucleotides outside the gene matches: 13. Per germline, CDR1 SGHRS and CDR2 YFSETQ. CDR3 sequence (DNA): TGCGCCAGCAGCGGTAGCGGGGCAAATAATCTTGAGACCCAGTACTTC. Its translation is CASSGSGANNLETQYF. Full variable domain (missing parts from reference TRBV5-1 and TRBJ2-5): KAGVTQTPRYLIKTRGQQVTLSCSPISGHRSVSWYQQTPGQGLQFLFEYFSETQRNKGNFPGRFSGRQFSNSRSEMNVSTLELGDSALYLCASSGSGANNLETQYFGPGTRLLVL.

This clone was recorded once. The chain links TRBV19 to TRBJ1-5; a weak D match, TRBD1 (5 bases). The V and J ends lost 8 bases and 2 bases respectively, with 13 bases between them. Germline loops: CDR1 LNHDA, CDR2 SQIVND (reference sequence). CDR3 length equals 14 residues. CDR3 nucleotide sequence: TGTGCCAGTGCTGGGACGTCGGGCAATCAGCCCCAGCATTTT. This encodes CASAGTSGNQPQHF.

In this sample, this clone turned up once. V usage is TRBV7-2 and J usage is TRBJ1-5; D is perhaps TRBD1 (5 bases). Trimming cost V 5 bases and J 3 bases, with 11 bases left between them. CDR1 is SGHTA, CDR2 FQGNSA, per germline. The CDR3 covers 14 residues. The CDR3 DNA reads TGTGCCAGCAGCCCAAGGACACCCAATCAGCCCCAGCATTTT. This codes for CASSPRTPNQPQHF.

The V gene is TRBV7-2, the J gene TRBJ2-2; TRBD2 aligns across 7 bases. J lost 1 base, V lost 1 base, and 3 bases had no gene match. Germline V gene data show CDR1 as SGHTA and CDR2 as FQGNSA. The CDR3 has 16 amino acids. The CDR3, as DNA: TGTGCCAGCAGCTTAGTGTCGGGGGGGAACACCGGGGAGCTGTTTTTT. Translation: CASSLVSGGNTGELFF.

In its sample, this clone is medium-sized. The CDR3 protein is CASSPTGAGANVLTF. The CDR3 bases are TGTGCCAGCAGCCCGACAGGGGCTGGGGCCAACGTCCTGACTTTC. This rearrangement joins TRBV9 to TRBJ2-6, with 8 bases lining up with TRBD1. CDR1 and CDR2 from the germline V gene are SGDLS and YYNGEE. The CDR3 covers 15 residues. Unmatched junction bases numbered 2, after V lost 4 bases and J lost 2 bases.

This clone was seen a handful of times. The gene calls are TRBV5-4 and TRBJ1-3; TRBD1 is a possible D gene (5 bases). V was pared by 3 bases and J by 0 bases, with 16 bases between. Germline values: CDR1 SGHNT, CDR2 YYREEE (reference sequence). This CDR3 spans 17 amino acids. The CDR3, as DNA: TGTGCCAGCAGCTCCCCCAACGGGGACCTCTCTGGAAACACCATATATTTT. The encoded protein is CASSSPNGDLSGNTIYF.

The chain joins TRBV19 to TRBJ2-3; 7 bases match TRBD1. With V trimmed by 3 bases and J by 1 base, 4 bases remained unmatched. Germline V CDR1 and CDR2: LNHDA, SQIVND (reference sequence). The CDR3 contains 15 residues. CDR3 DNA: TGTGCCAGTAGTATCCAGGGGGACGGCACAGATACGCAGTATTTT. This codes for CASSIQGDGTDTQYF.

The rearrangement links TRBV5-4 to TRBJ1-4, with 7 nucleotides matching TRBD1. Germline loops: CDR1 SGHNT, CDR2 YYREEE (reference sequence). The CDR3 sequence is 15 residues long. The J segment lost 8 bases and the V segment lost 3 bases, leaving 10 bases of the junction unmatched. DNA for the CDR3: TGTGCCAGCAGCTCACCAGGGGGGAGTAACGAAAAACTGTTTTTT. Its protein product is CASSSPGGSNEKLFF.

The rearrangement links TRBV5-1 to TRBJ2-2, with 9 bases identical to TRBD1. The CDR3 runs to 15 residues. From germline, CDR1 is SGHRS and CDR2 YFSETQ. Germline trimming cut 4 bases from V and 7 bases from J; bases unmatched to any gene: 8. This chain's CDR3 is CASSLWTGEGGELFF. The CDR3 DNA sequence: TGCGCCAGCAGCCTATGGACAGGGGAGGGCGGGGAGCTGTTTTTT.

CDR3 DNA: TGTGCCAGCAGGGCTAGCACAGATACGCAGTATTTT. It yields the protein CASRASTDTQYF. The V and J genes are TRBV7-2 and TRBJ2-3, with D hard to call. Trimming cost V 6 bases and J 0 bases, with 4 bases left between them. The CDR3 is 12 residues long. Germline assignment: CDR1 SGHTA and CDR2 FQGNSA.

V gene TRBV5-4 combines with J gene TRBJ2-4; no clear D. CDR3 size: 16 residues. V lost 0 bases to trimming and J lost 2 bases, with 12 bases between them. The germline CDR1 and CDR2 sequences are SGHNT and YYREEE (reference sequence). For the CDR3, the DNA is TGTGCCAGCAGCTTGGAAAGGCCAGGAACCAAAAACATTCAGTACTTC. This translates into CASSLERPGTKNIQYF. The full variable domain, in which reference TRBV5-4 and TRBJ2-4 provide the parts outside the CDR3, is ETGVTQSPTHLIKTRGQQVTLRCSSQSGHNTVSWYQQALGQGPQFIFQYYREEENGRGNFPPRFSGLQFPNYSSELNVNALELDDSALYLCASSLERPGTKNIQYFGAGTRLSVL.

The genes are TRBV4-3 and TRBJ2-7, with 10 bases that match TRBD2. The CDR3 spans 15 residues. Germline assignment: CDR1 LGHNA and CDR2 YSLEER. The junction had 1 base not matched to a gene; V was cut back by 2 bases and J by 0 bases. CDR3 bases: TGCGCCAGCAGCCAACGGACTAGCGGCTCCTACGAGCAGTACTTC. This codes for CASSQRTSGSYEQYF.

CDR3 loop: CASGRTSGSDTQYF. For the CDR3, the DNA is TGTGCTAGTGGTCGCACTAGCGGGAGCGATACGCAGTATTTT. The gene calls are TRBV12-5 and TRBJ2-3, with 11 bases matching TRBD2. In germline, CDR1 is LGHNT, CDR2 FRNRAP. V was clipped by 5 bases and J by 6 bases; unmatched bases: 4. This CDR3 has 14 amino acids. The full variable domain, completed using reference TRBV12-5 and TRBJ2-3, is DARVTQTPRHKVTEMGQEVTMRCQPILGHNTVFWYRQTMMQGLELLAYFRNRAPLDDSGMPKDRFSAEMPDATLATLKIQPSEPRDSAVYFCASGRTSGSDTQYFGPGTRLTVL.

The chain has TRBV28 and TRBJ2-5; D is unclear. Germline assignment: CDR1 MDHEN and CDR2 SYDVKM. Between the trimmed V and J ends, which lost 6 bases and 0 bases, there was a span of 17 bases. There are 16 residues in the CDR3. The CDR3 loop reads CASRVPSTAYQETQYF. The DNA of the CDR3 is TGTGCCAGCAGAGTGCCCTCCACAGCGTACCAAGAGACCCAGTACTTC. Combining the CDR3 with reference TRBV28 and TRBJ2-5 gives the whole variable domain DVKVTQSSRYLVKRTGEKVFLECVQDMDHENMFWYRQDPGLGLRLIYFSYDVKMKEKGDIPEGYSVSREKKERFSLILESASTNQTSMYLCASRVPSTAYQETQYFGPGTRLLVL.

This clone was seen more than once but under ten times. The chain links TRBV27 to TRBJ1-2; D is uncertain. Germline V CDR1 and CDR2: MNHEY, SMNVEV (reference sequence). Trimming took 5 bases from V and 8 from J, leaving 15 bases between them. The CDR3 totals 13 residues. The CDR3 DNA follows: TGTGCCAGCAGTGCGGGTGGTCAAGGCGGCTACACCTTC. Protein sequence: CASSAGGQGGYTF.

The chain couples TRBV20-1 to TRBJ2-5, with 9 bases fitting TRBD1. This CDR3 comprises 17 residues. The J segment lost 0 bases and the V segment lost 3 bases, leaving 11 bases of the junction unmatched. Per germline, CDR1 DFQATT and CDR2 SNEGSKA (reference sequence). The CDR3 bases are TGCAGTGCTAGTGGGACAGGGACCTTGGGTTACCAAGAGACCCAGTACTTC. Its protein is CSASGTGTLGYQETQYF.

The chain combines TRBV7-9 with TRBJ2-6; D is undetermined. The CDR3 runs 17 residues. With 5 bases removed from V and 0 bases from J, the gap between germline ends came to 14 bases. Germline CDR1 reads SEHNR; CDR2 reads FQNEAQ (reference sequence). The CDR3 reads CASSPRGRSSGANVLTF. CDR3 nucleotide sequence: TGTGCCAGCAGCCCCAGAGGACGGTCCTCTGGGGCCAACGTCCTGACTTTC.

The genes are TRBV2 and TRBJ2-6; possibly TRBD2 for D (5 bases). CDR3 length: 13 residues. Trimming took off 8 bases at V and 0 bases at J, with 5 bases between the two ends. Germline V gives CDR1 SNHLY, CDR2 FYNNEI. CDR3 residues: CASGSSGANVLTF. DNA of the CDR3: TGTGCCAGCGGGAGCTCTGGGGCCAACGTCCTGACTTTC.

This clone was picked up one time. The junction shows a germline mismatch at one end, possibly a read error. The genes are TRBV7-7 and TRBJ2-2; no reliable D call. The germline V gene has CDR1 SSHAT and CDR2 FNYEAQ (reference sequence). The CDR3 runs to 16 residues. CDR3 protein: CASSLDIGSGTGELFF. CDR3 coding DNA: TGTGCTAGCAGCTTAGATATAGGGTCGGGCACCGGGGAGCTGTTTTTT.

The chain couples TRBV2 to TRBJ2-5; D is uncertain. CDR1 and CDR2 (germline): SNHLY, FYNNEI. CDR3 length: 12 residues. The germline V and J ends were trimmed by 7 bases and 5 bases, with 11 bases remaining between them. The CDR3 is CASTRYGETQYF. The CDR3 coding sequence is TGTGCCAGCACGAGGTATGGGGAGACCCAGTACTTC.

This clone was seen a handful of times. The chain links TRBV6-2 or TRBV6-3 to TRBJ1-2; D may be TRBD1 (5 bases). CDR3 length: 13 residues. Germline V gene data show CDR1 as MNHEY and CDR2 as SVGEGT. Trimming pared 5 bases from V and 7 bases from J, leaving 14 bases between. The CDR3 region has the DNA TGTGCCAGCAGTGCCCAGGGTCTAATTGGCTACACCTTC. Protein product: CASSAQGLIGYTF.